Listed below are T cell receptor beta chains from one sample, sequenced in a study of blood T cell repertoires in COVID-19. The protocol was immunoSEQ multiplex PCR, while the TCRdb copy is restricted to in-frame clones and leaves out a portion. Among about 220,000 clones listed, about nine tenths were seen once. Sequencing was performed on PBMCs or T cells enriched from blood (not recorded which). These receptors all stem from a woman aged 40 to 50 with acute COVID-19. CDR3s include the opening cysteine and the closing phenylalanine or tryptophan. Clone size, where shown, is once, few, many, or a class for clones that have expanded.

cdr3_aa clone_size v_call cdr3_length j_call
CASSEGGAWNTEAFF - TRBV9 15 TRBJ1-1
CASSLRGYEQYF - TRBV11-1 12 TRBJ2-7
CASSQNHLRAQYGYTF - TRBV3-1/TRBV3-2 16 TRBJ1-2
CASSKTGEEYYGYTF - TRBV19 15 TRBJ1-2
CASSLGLAGVETQYF - TRBV7-8 15 TRBJ2-5
CASSLWRAGTEAFF once TRBV28 14 TRBJ1-1
CASSYRWDRDDQPQHF once TRBV6-5 16 TRBJ1-5
CASRSTGGTEAFF - TRBV27 13 TRBJ1-1
CASRGQLQETQYF few TRBV2 13 TRBJ2-5
CASSLDGPYEQYF once TRBV5-6 13 TRBJ2-7
CSASAGQGFVRGDQPQHF many TRBV20-1 18 TRBJ1-5
CASIPNSLYYGYTF once TRBV2 14 TRBJ1-2
CASSPPGGRNTIYF - TRBV6-5 14 TRBJ1-3
CASSLGTGTGRLANTF - TRBV5-1 16 TRBJ1-2
CASSLEAYEQYF - TRBV7-9 12 TRBJ2-7
CASSQGLAGAGSYNEQFF once TRBV4-3 18 TRBJ2-1
CASSQDRGAEAFF - TRBV18 13 TRBJ1-1
CASSLASRGTEAFF - TRBV11-2 14 TRBJ1-1
CASSLGTVVGYTF - TRBV7-9 13 TRBJ1-2
CASSDSGTVYQPQHF few TRBV19 15 TRBJ1-5
CASSLEGWRDEDNEQFF - TRBV5-8 17 TRBJ2-1
CASSPGTPSPTEAFF - TRBV5-1 15 TRBJ1-1
CASSLVPASGGLYNEQFF - TRBV11-2 18 TRBJ2-1
CATSNEVQTGGLEQYF - TRBV15 16 TRBJ2-7
CASSLLNSQETQYF - TRBV5-6 14 TRBJ2-5
CSERTGDGYTF - TRBV29-1 11 TRBJ1-2
CASSERGSVGVPEAFF - TRBV6-1 16 TRBJ1-1
CASSRTSDSRAFF - TRBV11-3 13 TRBJ1-1
CASSPLPSGGPLKETQYF - TRBV7-8 18 TRBJ2-5
CASSFAGGESPGELFF - TRBV5-1 16 TRBJ2-2
CASRPPGQTQYF - TRBV12-3/TRBV12-4 12 TRBJ2-3
CSAATGRGDGYTF - TRBV29-1 13 TRBJ1-2
CASSSGRDFGYTF - TRBV7-8 13 TRBJ1-2
CATIDPGQGDEKLFF - TRBV24-1 15 TRBJ1-4
CASSFPDWLSYNEQFF - TRBV7-9 16 TRBJ2-1
CASSSREREGGNIQYF once TRBV7-6 16 TRBJ2-4
CASSLDRGSYGYTF - TRBV5-1 14 TRBJ1-2
CASSLDRGQEYF - TRBV5-4 12 TRBJ2-7
CASTGTVYGYTF once TRBV12-3/TRBV12-4 12 TRBJ1-2
CASSTGTSGEQFF - TRBV6-6 13 TRBJ2-1
CASSLTLASHNEQFF - TRBV7-3 15 TRBJ2-1